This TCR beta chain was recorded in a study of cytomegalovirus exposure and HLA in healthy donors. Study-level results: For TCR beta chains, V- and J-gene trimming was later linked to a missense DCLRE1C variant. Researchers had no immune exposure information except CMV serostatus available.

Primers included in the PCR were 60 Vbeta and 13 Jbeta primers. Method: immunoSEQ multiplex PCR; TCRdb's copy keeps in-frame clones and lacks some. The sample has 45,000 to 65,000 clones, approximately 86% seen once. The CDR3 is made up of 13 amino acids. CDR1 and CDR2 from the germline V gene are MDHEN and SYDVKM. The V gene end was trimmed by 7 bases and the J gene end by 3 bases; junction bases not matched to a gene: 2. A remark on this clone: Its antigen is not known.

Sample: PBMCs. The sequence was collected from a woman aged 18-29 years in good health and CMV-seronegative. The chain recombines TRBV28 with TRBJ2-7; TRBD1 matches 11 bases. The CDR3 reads CASTGTGGYEQYF. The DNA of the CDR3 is TGTGCCAGCACCGGGACAGGGGGCTACGAGCAGTACTTC.